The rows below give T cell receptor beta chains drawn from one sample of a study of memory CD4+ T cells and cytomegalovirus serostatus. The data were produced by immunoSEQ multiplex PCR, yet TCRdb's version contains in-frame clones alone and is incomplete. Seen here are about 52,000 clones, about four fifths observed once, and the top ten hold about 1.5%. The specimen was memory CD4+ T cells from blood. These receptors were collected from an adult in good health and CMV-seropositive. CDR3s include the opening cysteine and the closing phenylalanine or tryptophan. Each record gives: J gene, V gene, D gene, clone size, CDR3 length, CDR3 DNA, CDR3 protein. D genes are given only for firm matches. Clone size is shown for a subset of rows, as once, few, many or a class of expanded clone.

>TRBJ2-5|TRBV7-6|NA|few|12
TGTGCCAGCAGCTTAATGGGGGGGACCCAGTACTTC
CASSLMGGTQYF
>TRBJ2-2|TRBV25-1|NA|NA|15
TGTGCCAGCAGTGGAAGAGTCGGACGCACCGGGGAGCTGTTTTTT
CASSGRVGRTGELFF
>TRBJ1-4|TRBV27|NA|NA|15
TGTGCCAGCAGCCCTTCGGGCAGAGGGGGTGAAAAACTGTTTTTT
CASSPSGRGGEKLFF
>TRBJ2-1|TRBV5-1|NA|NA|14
TGCGCCAGCTGCCTACAGAGCTCCTACAATGAGCAGTTCTTC
CASCLQSSYNEQFF
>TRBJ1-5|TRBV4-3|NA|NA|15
TGCGCCAGCAGCCAAGATGGGGGAGTACGTCAGCCCCAGCATTTT
CASSQDGGVRQPQHF
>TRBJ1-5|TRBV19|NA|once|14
TGTGCCAGTAGGGGGGAATATAGCAATCAGCCCCAGCATTTT
CASRGEYSNQPQHF
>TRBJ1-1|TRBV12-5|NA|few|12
TGTGCTAGTGTCAGGGGAGGGGGTGAAGCTTTCTTT
CASVRGGGEAFF
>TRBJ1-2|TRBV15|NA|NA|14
TGTGCCACCAGCAGAGATGTGGGTGTGGAAGGCTACACCTTC
CATSRDVGVEGYTF
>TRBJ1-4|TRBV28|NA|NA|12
TGTGCCACCTGGGGGGGGATGAGGCAACTGTTTTTT
CATWGGMRQLFF
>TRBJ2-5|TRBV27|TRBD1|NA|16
TGTGCCAGCAGTGCGGGACAGGGGGCCCGGGGGGAGACCCAGTACTTC
CASSAGQGARGETQYF
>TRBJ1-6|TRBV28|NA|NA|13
TGTGCCACCATGAGGAACAGGAATTCACCCCTCCACTTT
CATMRNRNSPLHF
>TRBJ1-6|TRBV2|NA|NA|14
TGTGCCAGCAGTGAAATGGCCCGTAATTCACCCCTCCACTTT
CASSEMARNSPLHF
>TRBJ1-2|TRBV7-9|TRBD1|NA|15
TGTGCCAGCAGCTTCCTTGGCCAGACAGGGGTCTCAAACACCTTC
CASSFLGQTGVSNTF
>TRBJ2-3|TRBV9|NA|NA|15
TGTGCCAGCAGCGCCCAAGAGGGGTGGGGAGATACGCAGTATTTT
CASSAQEGWGDTQYF
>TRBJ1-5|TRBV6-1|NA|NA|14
TGTGCCAGCAGAGGGACCCATAGCAATCAGCCCCAGCATTTT
CASRGTHSNQPQHF
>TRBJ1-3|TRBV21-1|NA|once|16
TGTGCCAGCAGCTCCCATAAGTCAGGGTCTGGAAACACCATATATTTT
CASSSHKSGSGNTIYF